Sequencing of this T cell receptor (beta chain) was carried out in a study of T cells in Graves' hyperthyroidism and ophthalmopathy (dated by TCRdb to about 2019). In terms of the full investigation: Peripheral blood samples were taken at the time of initial diagnosis, prior to any treatment. After blood sampling, hyperthyroidism patients were treated with methimazole at a starting dose of 30 mg daily, and ophthalmopathy patients were treated with high-dose intravenous methylprednisolone. Whether ophthalmopathy could be predicted prospectively was tested in an independent validation cohort made up of under 20 hyperthyroidism patients plus 17 patients who later progressed to ophthalmopathy. To identify TCR V-J signatures that set the groups apart, the researchers used a discovery cohort of 100 patients, made up of around 42 with Graves' ophthalmopathy and 57 with stable Graves' hyperthyroidism. The 85 to 100 discovery patients were randomly split 7:3 into training and test sets. TCR Vbeta CDR3 sequencing of 120 to 150 peripheral blood samples (approximately 44 ophthalmopathy, over 70 hyperthyroidism and roughly 17 progressor patients) is reported in the paper. The study also compared thyroid tissue and blood T-cell repertoires from a handful of Graves' hyperthyroidism patients. Study-wide findings and limitations: Blood samples also contained most of the expanded thyroid clonotypes (frequency above 0.001), which suggests that blood repertoires may reflect thyroid immune responses. Sample size was not statistically predetermined, and investigators were not blinded to group allocation. In validation, the model predicted progression to ophthalmopathy a median of roughly 6.1 months before onset, with about 67% sensitivity and more than 72% specificity. Ophthalmopathy was separated from stable hyperthyroidism by a 13 V-J signature model, with about 86% sensitivity and approximately 81% specificity obtained in cross-validation and 80%/75% obtained in testing.

This clonotype showed up many times. Its antigen has not been determined. No base quality information exists; no much larger clone differs at one position. Ophthalmopathy patients had moderately to severely active disease, Clinical Activity Score of at least 3, NOSPECS grade of at least 4, and duration under 3 months. Any patient with an uncontrolled infection, another autoimmune disease, pregnancy or lactation was excluded. Diagnoses were established on the basis of clinical symptoms, serum thyroxine and TRAb, thyroid ultrasound, and orbital computed tomography. Ficoll-Paque density gradient centrifugation was used to isolate PBMCs from 8 to 10 ml of fresh peripheral blood. Total RNA was extracted with Trizol reagent, and quality was checked on an Agilent 2100 Bioanalyzer. CDR1 and CDR2 (SNHLY, FYNNEI) derive from the germline V gene. The germline ends are 8 bases apart after V is trimmed by 2 bases and J by 2 bases. The CDR3 holds 14 amino acids from the cysteine to the phenylalanine. Solely the CDR3 DNA is kept, with 42 bases framed from the first base.

The TCR beta CDR3 regions were amplified from the RNA transcripts. A first-round RT-PCR of the TCR CDR3 used the HTBI primer set with the Qiagen OneStep RT-PCR kit. Libraries were constructed in a second round of multiplex PCR, after which size selection and purification were performed. Paired-end sequencing of the libraries was performed with 100 bp reads on an Illumina HiSeq2000. The original methods were these. SOAPnuke was used to process the raw data, with reads discarded if the reads contained adapters or uncalled bases, had a mean Phred below 15, or lacked an exact constant-primer or identifier match. COPE v1.2.5 was used to merge the high-quality paired reads, and each unique nucleotide sequence was defined as a clonotype. MiTCR v1.1 was used to align clonotypes to the IMGT TRBV, TRBD and TRBJ reference segments. The analysis was restricted to V-J combinations with a frequency above 0.0001, which together covered over 99% of the repertoires. The TCS score was defined as the ratio of F50 (clonal expansion) to E x V (chaos), calculated using BLOSUM62-based TCRdist between CDR3 peptides within each V-J. Welch's t-statistics and random forest reduced 500 to 550 V-J features to 10 to 15, which were used in a naive Bayes classifier (R e1071). The Morisita-Horn index was used to measure how similar the thyroid and blood repertoires were. TCRdb trimmed public reads at Q25 via fastp, called clones via MiXCR and kept in-frame beta chains. Rows with one shared CDR3 protein collapse into an entry with the most common genes and DNA. The V and J calls were determined by TCRdb, not by the authors. The sample table records hundreds of thousands of distinct CDR3 sequences; 14% to 15% of these occur just once. About 4% of the sample is in the top ten clones.

Sequences were obtained from blood. The rearrangement joined TRBV2 to TRBJ2-3; TRBD2 could be the D gene, as 5 bases match. The clonotype was recovered from a woman aged 35 to 49 with Graves' ophthalmopathy. At the DNA level, the sequence is TGTGCCAGCAGTGAAACTAGGAACACAGATACGCAGTATTTT. The encoded protein is CASSETRNTDTQYF.